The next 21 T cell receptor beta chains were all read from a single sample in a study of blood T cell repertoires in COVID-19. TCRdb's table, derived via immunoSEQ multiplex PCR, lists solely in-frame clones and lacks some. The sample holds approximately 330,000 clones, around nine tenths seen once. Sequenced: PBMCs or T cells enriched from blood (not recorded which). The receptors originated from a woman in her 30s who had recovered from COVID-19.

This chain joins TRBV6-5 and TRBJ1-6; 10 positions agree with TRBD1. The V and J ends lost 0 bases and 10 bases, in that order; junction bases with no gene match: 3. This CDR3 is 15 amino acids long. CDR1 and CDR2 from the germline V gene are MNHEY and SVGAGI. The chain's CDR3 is CASSYSGQGGSPLHF. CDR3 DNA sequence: TGTGCCAGCAGTTACTCAGGACAGGGGGGATCACCCCTCCACTTT.

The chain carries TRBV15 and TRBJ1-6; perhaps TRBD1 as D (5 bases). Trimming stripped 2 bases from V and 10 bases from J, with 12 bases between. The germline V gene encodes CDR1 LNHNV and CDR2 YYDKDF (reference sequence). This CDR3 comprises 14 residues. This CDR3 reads CATSRQGTVSPLHF. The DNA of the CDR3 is TGTGCCACCAGCAGACAGGGAACTGTCTCACCCCTCCACTTT.

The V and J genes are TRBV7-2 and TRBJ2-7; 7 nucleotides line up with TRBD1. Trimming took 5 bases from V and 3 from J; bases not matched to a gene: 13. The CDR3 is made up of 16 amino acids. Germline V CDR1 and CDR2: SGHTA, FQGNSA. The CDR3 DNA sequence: TGTGCCAGCAGCCTGGAGCCCGGGACAGATTACTACGAGCAGTACTTC. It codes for CASSLEPGTDYYEQYF.

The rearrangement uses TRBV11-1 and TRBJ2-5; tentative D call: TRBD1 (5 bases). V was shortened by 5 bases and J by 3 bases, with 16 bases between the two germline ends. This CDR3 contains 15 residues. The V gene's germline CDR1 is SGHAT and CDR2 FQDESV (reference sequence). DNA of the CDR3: TGTGCCAGCAGCACCTCCCGACCAGGGAAAGAGACCCAGTACTTC. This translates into CASSTSRPGKETQYF.

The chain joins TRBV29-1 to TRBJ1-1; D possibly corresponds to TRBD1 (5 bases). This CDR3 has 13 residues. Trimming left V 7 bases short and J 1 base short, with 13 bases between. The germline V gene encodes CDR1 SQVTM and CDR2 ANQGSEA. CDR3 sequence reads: CSATGHKNTEAFF. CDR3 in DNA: TGCAGCGCTACCGGACATAAGAACACTGAAGCTTTCTTT. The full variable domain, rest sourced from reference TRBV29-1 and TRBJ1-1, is SAVISQKPSRDICQRGTSLTIQCQVDSQVTMMFWYRQQPGQSLTLIATANQGSEATYESGFVIDKFPISRPNLTFSTLTVSNMSPEDSSIYLCSATGHKNTEAFFGQGTRLTVV.

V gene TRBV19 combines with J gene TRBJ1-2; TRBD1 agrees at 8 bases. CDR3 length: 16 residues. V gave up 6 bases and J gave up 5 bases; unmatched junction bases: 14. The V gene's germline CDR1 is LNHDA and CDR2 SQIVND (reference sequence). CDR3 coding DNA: TGTGCCAGTAGCCATCGATTGACAGGGGTTTTTTATGGCTACACCTTC. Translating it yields CASSHRLTGVFYGYTF.

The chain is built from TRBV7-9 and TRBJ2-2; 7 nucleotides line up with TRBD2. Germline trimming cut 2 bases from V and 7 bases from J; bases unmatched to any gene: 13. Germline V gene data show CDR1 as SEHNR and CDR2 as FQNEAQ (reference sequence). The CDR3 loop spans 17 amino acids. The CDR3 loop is CASSLRTWEGRNGELFF. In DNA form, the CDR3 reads TGTGCCAGCAGCTTAAGGACGTGGGAGGGCCGCAACGGGGAGCTGTTTTTT.

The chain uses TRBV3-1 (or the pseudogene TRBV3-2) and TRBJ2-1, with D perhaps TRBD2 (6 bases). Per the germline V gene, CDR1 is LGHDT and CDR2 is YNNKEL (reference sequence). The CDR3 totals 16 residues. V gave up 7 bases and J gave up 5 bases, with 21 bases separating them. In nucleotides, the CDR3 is TGTGCCAGCACCCCCGGCGGGGCACGGTACGACAATGAGCAGTTCTTC. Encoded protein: CASTPGGARYDNEQFF.

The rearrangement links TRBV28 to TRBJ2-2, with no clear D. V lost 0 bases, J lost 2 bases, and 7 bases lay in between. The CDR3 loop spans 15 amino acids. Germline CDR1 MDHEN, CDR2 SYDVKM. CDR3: CASSLWADNTGELFF. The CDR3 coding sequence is TGTGCCAGCAGTTTATGGGCAGATAACACCGGGGAGCTGTTTTTT.

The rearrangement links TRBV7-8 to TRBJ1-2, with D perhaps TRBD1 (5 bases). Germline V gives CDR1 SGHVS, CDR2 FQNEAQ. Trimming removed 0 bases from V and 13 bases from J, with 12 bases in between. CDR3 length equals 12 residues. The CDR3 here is CASSLASGFLTF. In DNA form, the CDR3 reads TGTGCCAGCAGCTTAGCTTCAGGGTTCCTCACCTTC.

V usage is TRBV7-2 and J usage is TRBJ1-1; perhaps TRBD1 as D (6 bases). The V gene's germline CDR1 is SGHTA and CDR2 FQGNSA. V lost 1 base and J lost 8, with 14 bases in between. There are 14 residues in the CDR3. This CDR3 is CASSLGGDTEEAFF. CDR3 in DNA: TGTGCCAGCAGCTTAGGAGGGGACACCGAGGAAGCTTTCTTT.

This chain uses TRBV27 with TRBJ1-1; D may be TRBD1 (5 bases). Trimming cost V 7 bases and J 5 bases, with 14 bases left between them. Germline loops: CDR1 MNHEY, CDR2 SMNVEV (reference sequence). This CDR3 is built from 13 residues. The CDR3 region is CASTSGGWTEAFF. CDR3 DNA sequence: TGTGCCAGCACTTCGGGGGGGTGGACTGAAGCTTTCTTT.

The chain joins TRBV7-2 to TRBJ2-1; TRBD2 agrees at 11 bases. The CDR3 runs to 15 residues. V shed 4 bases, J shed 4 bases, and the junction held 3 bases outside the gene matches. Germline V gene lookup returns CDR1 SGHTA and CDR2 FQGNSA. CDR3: CASSWGLAVYNEQFF. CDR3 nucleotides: TGTGCCAGCAGCTGGGGACTAGCGGTTTACAATGAGCAGTTCTTC.

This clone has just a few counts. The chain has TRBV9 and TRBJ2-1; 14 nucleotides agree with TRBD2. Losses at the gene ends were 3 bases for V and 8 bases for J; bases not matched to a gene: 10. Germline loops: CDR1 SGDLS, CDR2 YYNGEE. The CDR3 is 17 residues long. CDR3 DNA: TGTGCCAGCAGCGGGCCCCTCGGGACTAGCGGGAGTCATGAGCAGTTCTTC. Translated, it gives CASSGPLGTSGSHEQFF.

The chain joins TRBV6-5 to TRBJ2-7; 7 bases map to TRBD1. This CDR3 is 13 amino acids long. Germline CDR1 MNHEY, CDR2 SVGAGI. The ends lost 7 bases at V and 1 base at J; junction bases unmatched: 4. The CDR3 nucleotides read TGTGCCAGCACCTACAGGGGATCCTACGAGCAGTACTTC. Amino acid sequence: CASTYRGSYEQYF.

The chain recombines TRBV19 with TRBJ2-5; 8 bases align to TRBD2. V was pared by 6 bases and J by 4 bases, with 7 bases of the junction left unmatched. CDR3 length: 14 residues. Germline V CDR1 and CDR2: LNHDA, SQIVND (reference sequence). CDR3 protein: CASSVSGSRETQYF. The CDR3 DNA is TGTGCCAGTAGCGTAAGCGGGAGTAGAGAGACCCAGTACTTC.

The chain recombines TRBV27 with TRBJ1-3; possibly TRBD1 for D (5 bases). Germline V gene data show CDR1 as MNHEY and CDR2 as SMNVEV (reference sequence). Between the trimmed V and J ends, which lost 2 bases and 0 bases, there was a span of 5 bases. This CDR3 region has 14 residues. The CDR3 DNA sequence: TGTGCCAGCAGTTTAAGGGGCTCTGGAAACACCATATATTTT. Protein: CASSLRGSGNTIYF.

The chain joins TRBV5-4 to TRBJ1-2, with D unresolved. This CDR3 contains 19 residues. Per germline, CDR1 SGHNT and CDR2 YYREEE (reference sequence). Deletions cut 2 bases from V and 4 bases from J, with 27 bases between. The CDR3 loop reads CASSFPALWEDPPGYGYTF. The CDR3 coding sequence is TGTGCCAGCAGCTTTCCGGCGTTGTGGGAGGATCCACCTGGCTATGGCTACACCTTC.

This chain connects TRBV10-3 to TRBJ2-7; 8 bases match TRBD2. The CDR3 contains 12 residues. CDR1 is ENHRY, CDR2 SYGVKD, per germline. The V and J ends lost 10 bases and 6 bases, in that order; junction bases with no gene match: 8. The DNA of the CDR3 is TGTGCCACCCTTCCCCGGGAGGGCGAGCAGTACTTC. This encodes CATLPREGEQYF.

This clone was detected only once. CDR3 region: CASSWDRFSYEQYF. The DNA for the CDR3 is TGTGCCAGCAGCTGGGACAGATTCTCCTACGAGCAGTACTTC. V is TRBV7-8 and J is TRBJ2-7; 7 positions agree with TRBD1. Germline V lookup: CDR1 SGHVS, CDR2 FQNEAQ. The CDR3 has 14 residues. J lost 0 bases, V lost 4 bases, and 3 bases had no gene match.

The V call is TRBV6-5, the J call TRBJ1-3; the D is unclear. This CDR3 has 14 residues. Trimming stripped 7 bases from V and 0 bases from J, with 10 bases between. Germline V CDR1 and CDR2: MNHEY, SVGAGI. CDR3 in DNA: TGTGCCAGCATGCGGTCTAGCTCTGGAAACACCATATATTTT. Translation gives CASMRSSSGNTIYF.